The 9 T cell receptor beta chains below were found in one sample sequenced in a study of OX40 agonist ivuxolimab in advanced cancers. Clones were read by immunoSEQ multiplex PCR, and TCRdb kept only the in-frame ones, dropping some. The sample shows 96,000 or so clones, about 90% of them seen only once. Material: CD4+ or CD8+ T cells sorted from blood, obtained in a trial of the OX40 agonist ivuxolimab. These receptors all stem from an adult with an advanced solid tumor such as melanoma, head and neck, liver or kidney cancer.

The V gene is TRBV9, the J gene TRBJ2-2; no clear D gene. Germline V gene sequence: CDR1 SGDLS, CDR2 YYNGEE. The CDR3 sequence is 14 residues long. The V and J ends lost 2 bases and 6 bases respectively, with 11 bases between them. The CDR3 sequence is CASSVPTFSGELFF. CDR3 DNA sequence: TGTGCCAGCAGCGTCCCTACCTTCTCCGGGGAGCTGTTTTTT.

V is TRBV18 and J is TRBJ2-1; D remains ambiguous. V was pared by 3 bases and J by 0 bases, with 3 bases between. Germline V CDR1 and CDR2: KGHSH, LQKENI. The CDR3 is made up of 13 amino acids. This chain's CDR3 is CASSPLSYNEQFF. CDR3 nucleotides: TGTGCCAGCTCACCTCTCTCCTACAATGAGCAGTTCTTC.

This clone came up once. This chain joins TRBV10-1 and TRBJ2-5; TRBD2 matches 9 bases. CDR1 and CDR2 (germline): WNHNN, SYGVQD (reference sequence). The CDR3 is made up of 14 amino acids. The J segment lost 7 bases and the V segment lost 10 bases, leaving 13 bases of the junction unmatched. The CDR3 is CATHGAGGRGTQYF. The CDR3 DNA is TGCGCCACGCACGGGGCGGGAGGGAGAGGGACCCAGTACTTC.

The table lists this clone with a count of one. This chain connects TRBV5-1 to TRBJ2-7; the D gene could be TRBD1 or TRBD2 (5 bases each). The CDR3 is 14 amino acids. CDR1 and CDR2 from the germline V gene are SGHRS and YFSETQ. V dropped 4 bases and J dropped 3 bases, with 14 bases sitting between them. The CDR3 coding sequence is TGCGCCAGCAGCCAGTCGGGGCCGTACTACGAGCAGTACTTC. Translation: CASSQSGPYYEQYF.

V gene TRBV7-2 combines with J gene TRBJ1-1, with D possibly matching TRBD1 (5 bases). There are 13 residues in the CDR3. Per the germline V gene, CDR1 is SGHTA and CDR2 is FQGNSA. The V end was cut by 0 bases, the J end by 12 bases, with 14 bases between. The CDR3 coding sequence is TGTGCCAGCAGCTTAGCGTTAACAGGTCGTTCTTTCTTT. Translation gives CASSLALTGRSFF.

J is TRBJ1-3 and V is TRBV7-2; D uncertain. Looked up from germline, CDR1 is SGHTA and CDR2 is FQGNSA. The CDR3 has 16 amino acids. Trimming pared 5 bases from V and 2 bases from J, leaving 16 bases between. The CDR3 bases are TGTGCCAGCAGCCGAAGTGGGAGGGTTCCTGGAAACACCATATATTTT. It codes for CASSRSGRVPGNTIYF.

The chain carries TRBV7-8 and TRBJ2-7, with 7 nucleotides matching TRBD2. J lost 6 bases, V lost 4 bases, and 9 bases had no gene match. CDR1 SGHVS and CDR2 FQNEAQ come from the germline V gene. The CDR3 length is 14 residues. The CDR3 loop is CASSSKAGRPEQYF. The DNA of the CDR3 is TGTGCCAGCAGCTCCAAAGCGGGACGCCCCGAGCAGTACTTC.

This chain uses TRBV7-2 with TRBJ2-4; D uncertain. The V gene's germline CDR1 is SGHTA and CDR2 FQGNSA. The V and J ends lost 5 bases and 0 bases respectively, with 14 bases between them. The CDR3 runs to 16 residues. Here the CDR3 DNA reads TGTGCCAGCAGCCCCGCAAGGAACCTAGCCAAAAACATTCAGTACTTC. Its translation: CASSPARNLAKNIQYF. Combining the CDR3 with reference TRBV7-2 and TRBJ2-4 gives the whole variable domain GAGVSQSPSNKVTEKGKDVELRCDPISGHTALYWYRQSLGQGLEFLIYFQGNSAPDKSGLPSDRFSAERTGGSVSTLTIQRTQQEDSAVYLCASSPARNLAKNIQYFGAGTRLSVL.

The table lists this clone with a count of one. This chain connects TRBV7-3 to TRBJ2-1, with a tentative D call TRBD1 (5 bases). Per the germline V gene, CDR1 is SGHTA and CDR2 is FQGTGA. CDR3 size: 12 residues. The ends were cut back, 3 bases at V and 12 bases at J, with 12 bases in the middle. The CDR3 bases are TGTGCCAGCAGCTTGGGGCCAACCGGGCAGTTCTTC. As protein: CASSLGPTGQFF. Drawing the rest from reference TRBV7-3 and TRBJ2-1, the complete variable domain is GAGVSQTPSNKVTEKGKYVELRCDPISGHTALYWYRQSLGQGPEFLIYFQGTGAADDSGLPNDRFFAVRPEGSVSTLKIQRTERGDSAVYLCASSLGPTGQFFGPGTRLTVL.